What follows are 2 T cell receptor beta chains derived from one specimen sequenced in a study of T cells after yellow fever vaccination (dated by TCRdb to the late 2010s). Library creation used 5' RACE. Instrument used: Illumina NovaSeq 6000. Through fastp at Q25 and MiXCR, TCRdb rebuilt clones from the public reads, retaining in-frame beta chains. Each CDR3 protein gets just one entry, which takes the most common genes and DNA from the rows behind it. The sample table contains about 340,000 distinct CDR3 sequences; only one count was recorded for about an eighth of them. The ten biggest clones cover about 3% of the sample. Read against the paper, the sample's treatment or condition label means: live attenuated yellow fever vaccine strain. Sequences were derived from CD4+ T cells sorted from PBMCs, sampled 15 days after the yellow fever booster vaccination. The receptors shown here come from a man younger than 30 who received the YFV17D yellow fever vaccine.

The genes are TRBV12-3 or TRBV12-4 and TRBJ2-1; 7 nucleotides line up with TRBD2. V was pared by 6 bases and J by 4 bases, with 9 bases of the junction left unmatched. CDR3 length: 15 residues. The CDR3 sequence: CASSRGLVLYNEQFF. CDR3 DNA: TGTGCCAGCAGCCGTGGACTAGTTCTGTACAATGAGCAGTTCTTC.

This chain joins TRBV18 and TRBJ2-7, with D perhaps TRBD2 (5 bases). CDR1 is KGHSH, CDR2 LQKENI, per germline. This CDR3 contains 13 residues. Trimming left V 3 bases short and J 4 bases short, with 10 bases between. CDR3 amino acids: CASSPLRGYEQYF. CDR3 DNA sequence: TGTGCCAGCTCACCCTTACGGGGTTACGAGCAGTACTTC.